Included here is one T cell receptor (beta chain) sequence, with context. The sample belongs to a study of post-analysis software for immune sequencing data. Study-level information: Patients with relapsing-remitting, secondary progressive and progressive-relapsing multiple sclerosis courses were all represented.

Presence of unique molecular identifiers characterized the TCR beta cDNA libraries. TCRdb re-analysed the PCR reads in MiXCR, keeping a single row per CDR3 protein. The sample holds hundreds of thousands of distinct CDR3 sequences, about 60% seen once. The receptor was derived from a girl aged 2-10 years with multiple sclerosis. The sequencing sample was made of blood.

Written as DNA, the CDR3 is TGTGCCAGCAGCCGAGGGGATGGCTATGGCTACACCTTC. Translated: CASSRGDGYGYTF. The chain carries TRBV7-9 and TRBJ1-2; possible D gene TRBD1, 5 bases. V was shortened by 5 bases and J by 4 bases, with 11 bases between the two germline ends. CDR1 and CDR2 (germline): SEHNR, FQNEAQ (reference sequence). The CDR3 consists of 13 residues.